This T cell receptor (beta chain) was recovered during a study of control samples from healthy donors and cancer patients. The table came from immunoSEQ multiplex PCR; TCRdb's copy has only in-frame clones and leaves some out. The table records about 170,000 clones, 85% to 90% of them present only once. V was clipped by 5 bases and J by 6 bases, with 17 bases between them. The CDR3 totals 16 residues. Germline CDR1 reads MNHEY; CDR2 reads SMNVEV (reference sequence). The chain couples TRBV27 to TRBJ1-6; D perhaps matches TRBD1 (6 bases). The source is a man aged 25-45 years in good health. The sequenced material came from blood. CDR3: CASSLTGFLGNSPLHF. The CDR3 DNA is TGTGCCAGCAGTCTGACAGGCTTCTTGGGTAATTCACCCCTCCACTTT.